This passage covers 27 T cell receptor beta chains from one sample sequenced in a study of T cells in Graves' hyperthyroidism and ophthalmopathy. RNA transcripts yielded amplified TCR beta CDR3 regions. Initially, a first-round RT-PCR of the TCR CDR3 employed the HTBI primer set. TCRdb fed the multiplex PCR reads into MiXCR, producing one record per CDR3 protein. The sample shows approximately 570,000 distinct CDR3 sequences, 15% to 20% of them seen only once. The sequenced sample consisted of blood. These receptors all come from a man aged 35 to 55 with Graves' ophthalmopathy.

This sequence joins TRBV3-1 and TRBJ2-5; D is unresolved. V shed 5 bases and J shed 1 base, with 17 bases lying between them. The CDR3 runs 16 residues. Germline CDR1 reads LGHDT; CDR2 reads YNNKEL (reference sequence). The DNA of the CDR3 is TGTGCCAGCAGCGAGAAACTACCCCAGACCCAAGAGACCCAGTACTTC. This encodes CASSEKLPQTQETQYF.

This clonotype was detected only a few times. This chain links TRBV15 with TRBJ2-2; TRBD2 matches at 7 bases. The CDR3 covers 19 residues. J was trimmed by 1 base and V by 5 bases; bases with no gene match: 16. Per germline, CDR1 LNHNV and CDR2 YYDKDF (reference sequence). CDR3 loop: CATSPLGGGVFVNTGELFF. DNA of the CDR3: TGTGCCACCAGCCCCCTCGGTGGGGGGGTCTTTGTGAACACCGGGGAGCTGTTTTTT.

CDR3 sequence reads: CASSSRTSGTGDTQYF. For the CDR3, the DNA is TGTGCCAGCAGCAGTAGGACTAGCGGGACGGGAGATACGCAGTATTTT. V and J are TRBV7-2 and TRBJ2-3; TRBD2 matches at 12 bases. There are 16 residues in the CDR3. V lost 5 bases to trimming and J lost 5 bases; unmatched junction nucleotides: 8. Germline CDR1 is SGHTA and CDR2 is FQGNSA.

This clonotype was counted between two and nine times. The chain uses TRBV12-3 or TRBV12-4 and TRBJ1-3; a possible D gene is TRBD1 (5 bases). CDR3 length: 15 amino acids. With 6 bases removed from V and 1 base from J, the gap between germline ends came to 13 bases. The CDR3 region has the DNA TGTGCCAGCAGATCTACAGGTGGTTCTGGAAACACCATATATTTT. This gives the protein CASRSTGGSGNTIYF.

This clonotype occurred a few times. The V call is TRBV11-2, the J call TRBJ2-2, with D perhaps TRBD1 or TRBD2 (5 bases each). Germline V gives CDR1 SGHAT, CDR2 FQNNGV. The ends were cut back, 1 base at V and 0 bases at J, with 9 bases in the middle. The CDR3 is 16 residues long. CDR3 sequence: CASSLGDHPNTGELFF. The CDR3 nucleotides read TGTGCCAGCAGCTTAGGGGACCATCCGAACACCGGGGAGCTGTTTTTT.

A note on this clonotype: This could be a read error, since a much larger clone is one nucleotide away. This rearrangement joins TRBV11-2 to TRBJ2-5; 9 positions match TRBD1. Per germline, CDR1 SGHAT and CDR2 FQNNGV. This CDR3 spans 14 amino acids. The CDR3, as DNA: TGTGCCAGCAGCGTAGGACAGGGGAAAGAGGCCCAGTACTTC. Protein sequence: CASSVGQGKEAQYF. The full variable domain, in which reference TRBV11-2 and TRBJ2-5 provide the parts outside the CDR3, is EAGVAQSPRYKIIEKRQSVAFWCNPISGHATLYWYQQILGQGPKLLIQFQNNGVVDDSQLPKDRFSAERLKGVDSTLKIQPAKLEDSAVYLCASSVGQGKEAQYFGPGTRLLVL.

The table lists this clonotype with many counts. The rearrangement joins TRBV28 to TRBJ2-7; D tentatively reads TRBD1 or TRBD2 (6 bases each). Trimming cost V 5 bases and J 7 bases, with 30 bases left between them. This CDR3 has 18 residues. CDR1 and CDR2 from the germline V gene are MDHEN and SYDVKM. CDR3 bases: TGTGCCAGCAGTCCCACAGGGAGGTCAAGGGGACCCCTAGGGGAGCAGTACTTC. Residues: CASSPTGRSRGPLGEQYF. Using reference TRBV28 and TRBJ2-7 for the parts outside the CDR3, the full variable domain is DVKVTQSSRYLVKRTGEKVFLECVQDMDHENMFWYRQDPGLGLRLIYFSYDVKMKEKGDIPEGYSVSREKKERFSLILESASTNQTSMYLCASSPTGRSRGPLGEQYFGPGTRLTVT.

The chain is built from TRBV28 and TRBJ1-5; 7 bases line up with TRBD1. The CDR3 runs 14 residues. The germline CDR1 and CDR2 sequences are MDHEN and SYDVKM. The J segment lost 9 bases and the V segment lost 5 bases, leaving 10 bases of the junction unmatched. The chain's CDR3 is CASSGDREDAPQHF. The DNA of the CDR3 is TGTGCCAGCAGTGGGGACAGAGAAGATGCGCCCCAGCATTTT.

V and J are TRBV19 and TRBJ1-1; 9 positions match TRBD1. The CDR3 runs to 13 residues. CDR1 and CDR2 (germline): LNHDA, SQIVND (reference sequence). J lost 4 bases, V lost 8 bases, and 5 bases had no gene match. CDR3 in amino acids: CASGDRDSTEAFF. CDR3 DNA: TGTGCCAGTGGGGACAGGGATAGCACTGAAGCTTTCTTT.

This clonotype has just a few counts. The gene calls are TRBV25-1 and TRBJ1-1, with 7 bases aligning to TRBD1. Germline CDR1 MGHDK, CDR2 SYGVNS. This CDR3 spans 17 amino acids. Germline trimming cut 3 bases from V and 3 bases from J; bases unmatched to any gene: 13. CDR3 nucleotide sequence: TGTGCCAGCAGTGAGAGGGGGCCCGCAGGTTACGACACTGAAGCTTTCTTT. This sequence encodes CASSERGPAGYDTEAFF.

This clonotype was observed at least ten times. This chain uses TRBV2 with TRBJ2-3, with 15 bases fitting TRBD2. V lost 6 bases and J lost 6; bases outside the gene matches: 7. The V gene's germline CDR1 is SNHLY and CDR2 FYNNEI. The CDR3 contains 16 residues. The CDR3: CASRFGLAGGPDTQYF. The CDR3 DNA follows: TGTGCCAGCAGATTCGGACTAGCGGGGGGGCCCGATACGCAGTATTTT.

The V gene is TRBV27, the J gene TRBJ1-2, with D perhaps matching TRBD1 (5 bases). Trimming pared 5 bases from V and 1 base from J, leaving 17 bases between. Germline assignment: CDR1 MNHEY and CDR2 SMNVEV (reference sequence). This CDR3 is 16 amino acids long. CDR3 protein: CASSPQSTEVNYGYTF. CDR3 DNA: TGTGCCAGCAGTCCGCAATCGACAGAGGTTAACTATGGCTACACCTTC.

There are many counts of this clonotype. J is TRBJ2-1 and V is TRBV27; D ambiguous. CDR1 and CDR2 from the germline V gene are MNHEY and SMNVEV (reference sequence). CDR3 length: 13 amino acids. V lost 8 bases and J lost 0, with 8 bases in between. CDR3: CASGPNSYNEQFF. CDR3 nucleotide sequence: TGTGCCAGCGGCCCCAACTCCTACAATGAGCAGTTCTTC.

This clonotype was recorded a few times. The rearrangement joins TRBV7-2 to TRBJ2-1; D tentatively fits TRBD1 or TRBD2 (7 bases each). Germline V gene sequence: CDR1 SGHTA, CDR2 FQGNSA. V was trimmed by 4 bases and J by 7 bases, leaving 20 bases between them. This CDR3 is 16 amino acids long. The CDR3 sequence is CASSSQGGILGNEQFF. The CDR3 nucleotides are TGTGCCAGCAGCTCTCAGGGGGGGATACTAGGGAATGAGCAGTTCTTC.

This clonotype was seen ten or more times. The chain recombines TRBV28 with TRBJ2-1; 9 positions match TRBD1. The CDR3 runs 20 residues. CDR1 and CDR2 from the germline V gene are MDHEN and SYDVKM. Trimming removed 2 bases from V and 0 bases from J; junction bases left unmatched: 14. CDR3 coding DNA: TGTGCCAGCAGTTTAGGACAGGGGTTCTTCCGACCATTCTCCTACAATGAGCAGTTCTTC. Protein: CASSLGQGFFRPFSYNEQFF.

This clonotype was recorded a few times. The chain couples TRBV5-5 to TRBJ1-2; no firm D call. CDR3 length: 15 amino acids. From germline, CDR1 is SGHKS and CDR2 YYEKEE (reference sequence). V lost 4 bases, J lost 3 bases, and 16 bases lay in between. In DNA, the CDR3 is TGTGCCAGCAGCCGAGTGGAAAGGCCCGACTATGGCTACACCTTC. Protein product: CASSRVERPDYGYTF. The whole variable domain, remainder taken from reference TRBV5-5 and TRBJ1-2, is DAGVTQSPTHLIKTRGQQVTLRCSPISGHKSVSWYQQVLGQGPQFIFQYYEKEERGRGNFPDRFSARQFPNYSSELNVNALLLGDSALYLCASSRVERPDYGYTFGSGTRLTVV.

This clonotype has just a few counts. The chain uses TRBV9 and TRBJ1-6, with TRBD1 matching over 7 bases. The CDR3 length is 13 residues. The germline V gene has CDR1 SGDLS and CDR2 YYNGEE. Trimming at V came to 5 bases and at J to 11 bases, leaving 7 bases not matched to a gene. The CDR3 DNA follows: TGTGCCAGCAGGACAGGGAGTGCGACACCCCTCCACTTT. Translated: CASRTGSATPLHF.

The rearrangement links TRBV11-2 to TRBJ1-2, with TRBD1 as a possible D gene (6 bases). Germline assignment: CDR1 SGHAT and CDR2 FQNNGV. CDR3 length: 16 amino acids. V shed 4 bases and J shed 7 bases, with 22 bases lying between them. Written as DNA, the CDR3 is TGTGCCAGCAGCTCCCTCGGGAGGCAGGGGTTTCGTGGCTACACCTTC. Amino acid sequence: CASSSLGRQGFRGYTF.

In this sample, this clonotype turned up a few times. V gene TRBV7-2 combines with J gene TRBJ1-5; tentatively, D is TRBD1 (5 bases). This CDR3 comprises 15 residues. Germline-derived CDR1 and CDR2 are SGHTA and FQGNSA. Deletions cut 1 base from V and 4 bases from J, with 11 bases between. The DNA for the CDR3 is TGTGCCAGCAGCTTAGAGGGGAAAAGAAATCAGCCCCAGCATTTT. It encodes CASSLEGKRNQPQHF.

This clonotype was observed many times. The rearrangement links TRBV5-1 to TRBJ2-7; maybe TRBD2 (5 bases). With 0 bases removed from V and 1 base from J, the gap between germline ends came to 8 bases. Germline V lookup: CDR1 SGHRS, CDR2 YFSETQ. CDR3 length equals 14 residues. CDR3 DNA sequence: TGCGCCAGCAGCTTGGCCGAGCGGTCCTACGAGCAGTACTTC. Translating gives CASSLAERSYEQYF.

This clonotype was counted between two and nine times. V is TRBV5-1 and J is TRBJ1-6, with D perhaps matching TRBD1 (5 bases). This CDR3 spans 13 amino acids. Trimming took off 5 bases at V and 8 bases at J, with 11 bases between the two ends. Looked up from germline, CDR1 is SGHRS and CDR2 is YFSETQ. The chain's CDR3 is CASSPIRDSPLHF. In DNA, the CDR3 is TGCGCCAGCAGTCCGATCAGGGATTCACCCCTCCACTTT.

At least ten counts were recorded for this clonotype. This chain connects TRBV11-1 to TRBJ2-1; perhaps D is TRBD1 or TRBD2 (5 bases each). The CDR3 sequence is 14 residues long. Trimming stripped 5 bases from V and 6 bases from J, with 14 bases between. CDR1 is SGHAT, CDR2 FQDESV, per germline (reference sequence). The CDR3 DNA sequence: TGTGCCAGCAGCGCAAACCGGGACCTCAATGAGCAGTTCTTC. Translation: CASSANRDLNEQFF.

The V call is TRBV19, the J call TRBJ2-7; 10 positions match TRBD1. From germline, CDR1 is LNHDA and CDR2 SQIVND (reference sequence). The CDR3 is 15 amino acids. Losses at the gene ends were 6 bases for V and 4 bases for J; bases not matched to a gene: 9. Here the CDR3 reads CASSTTGGGMYEQYF. CDR3 sequence (DNA): TGTGCCAGTAGCACGACAGGGGGCGGGATGTACGAGCAGTACTTC.

J is TRBJ2-1 and V is TRBV11-2; D is uncertain. CDR3 length: 14 amino acids. Per the germline V gene, CDR1 is SGHAT and CDR2 is FQNNGV. V was trimmed by 5 bases and J by 4 bases, leaving 12 bases between them. The CDR3 here is CASSKDPLYNEQFF. The CDR3 bases are TGTGCCAGCAGCAAGGACCCTCTTTACAATGAGCAGTTCTTC.

This clonotype was counted at least ten times. The chain has TRBV2 and TRBJ2-4; D might be TRBD2 (5 bases). Per germline, CDR1 SNHLY and CDR2 FYNNEI. CDR3 size: 15 residues. V lost 6 bases and J 4 bases, leaving 16 bases between the germline ends. CDR3: CASSDTRDRKNIQYF. In nucleotides, the CDR3 is TGTGCCAGCAGCGACACCCGGGATAGGAAAAACATTCAGTACTTC.

The sample holds a few counts of this clonotype. The chain combines TRBV6-1 with TRBJ2-2; D might be TRBD1 or TRBD2, each matching 6 bases. V lost 7 bases, J lost 3 bases, and 12 bases lay in between. Germline V CDR1 and CDR2: MNHNS, SASEGT. The CDR3 covers 14 residues. The CDR3 nucleotides are TGTGCCAGCAAAGGGGGGCGCGACACCGGGGAGCTGTTTTTT. Amino acids: CASKGGRDTGELFF.

The V and J genes are TRBV3-1 and TRBJ2-2; TRBD2 is a possible D gene (5 bases). The germline gives CDR1 LGHDT, CDR2 YNNKEL (reference sequence). Deletions cut 0 bases from V and 0 bases from J, with 17 bases between. The CDR3 extends over 19 amino acids. In nucleotides, the CDR3 is TGTGCCAGCAGCCAAGATCTCCGCCGCGCGGGTCCGAACACCGGGGAGCTGTTTTTT. This encodes CASSQDLRRAGPNTGELFF. The whole variable domain, filled in from reference TRBV3-1 and TRBJ2-2, reads DTAVSQTPKYLVTQMGNDKSIKCEQNLGHDTMYWYKQDSKKFLKIMFSYNNKELIINETVPNRFSPKSPDKAHLNLHINSLELGDSAVYFCASSQDLRRAGPNTGELFFGEGSRLTVL.